Listed here are 18 T cell receptor beta chains from one sample, sequenced in a study of OX40 agonist ivuxolimab in advanced cancers. Clones were read by immunoSEQ multiplex PCR, and TCRdb kept only the in-frame ones, dropping some. The data hold tens of thousands of clones, with 84% observed a single time. The sample consisted of CD4+ or CD8+ T cells sorted from blood, taken in a trial of the OX40 agonist ivuxolimab. The receptors here all came from an adult with an advanced solid tumor such as melanoma, head and neck, liver or kidney cancer.

The J gene is TRBJ1-2, the V gene TRBV5-8; a weak D match, TRBD1 (5 bases). The length of the CDR3 is 11 residues. The germline V and J ends were trimmed by 9 bases and 4 bases, with 10 bases remaining between them. CDR1 and CDR2 from the germline V gene are SGHTS and YDEGEE. The CDR3 loop is CATREGYGYTF. The CDR3 region has the DNA TGTGCCACCAGGGAGGGCTATGGCTACACCTTC.

This clone was counted once. This chain uses TRBV21-1 with TRBJ2-1; the table's D call TRBD2 went unverified against the DNA. TRBV21-1 is described as a pseudogene. The CDR3 loop spans 20 amino acids. CDR3 bases: TGTGCCAGCAGCAAAAGAGGTCGGGGACAGGGACTAGCGGGAGGAGATGAGCAGTTCTTC. Translation: CASSKRGRGQGLAGGDEQFF.

This clone was picked up one time. CDR3 DNA: TGTGCCAGCAGCTTGGGTGGGTTAAGGGGCTCCGCGAACACCGGGGAGCTGTTTTTT. It codes for CASSLGGLRGSANTGELFF. The genes are TRBV5-5 and TRBJ2-2, with D perhaps TRBD1 (5 bases). The V gene's germline CDR1 is SGHKS and CDR2 YYEKEE (reference sequence). Trimming stripped 0 bases from V and 0 bases from J, with 18 bases between. The CDR3 is made up of 19 amino acids.

The chain uses TRBV9 and TRBJ2-1; 8 bases align to TRBD2. CDR3 size: 17 residues. J was trimmed by 3 bases and V by 1 base; bases with no gene match: 9. CDR1 and CDR2 from the germline V gene are SGDLS and YYNGEE. The CDR3 coding sequence is TGTGCCAGCAGCGTAAATCCCGCGGGAGGCGGCTACAATGAGCAGTTCTTC. Amino acids: CASSVNPAGGGYNEQFF. Full variable domain (remainder filled in from reference TRBV9 and TRBJ2-1): DSGVTQTPKHLITATGQRVTLRCSPRSGDLSVYWYQQSLDQGLQFLIQYYNGEERAKGNILERFSAQQFPDLHSELNLSSLELGDSALYFCASSVNPAGGGYNEQFFGPGTRLTVL.

The chain employs TRBV7-2 and TRBJ2-7; D is possibly TRBD2 (6 bases). Trimming pared 5 bases from V and 9 bases from J, leaving 17 bases between. From germline, CDR1 is SGHTA and CDR2 FQGNSA. CDR3 length equals 13 residues. The CDR3: CASSLTLEGRQYF. CDR3 bases: TGTGCCAGCAGCCTAACTCTGGAGGGGAGGCAGTACTTC.

This sequence joins TRBV13 and TRBJ2-2; 10 bases agree with TRBD1. Germline assignment: CDR1 PRHDT and CDR2 FYEKMQ (reference sequence). This CDR3 is built from 16 residues. After removal of 5 bases from V and 7 bases from J, the junction contained 10 bases not matched to a gene. CDR3 protein: CASSGRTGGPGGELFF. CDR3 coding DNA: TGTGCCAGCAGCGGGCGGACAGGGGGTCCCGGCGGGGAGCTGTTTTTT. The full variable domain, completed using reference TRBV13 and TRBJ2-2, is AAGVIQSPRHLIKEKRETATLKCYPIPRHDTVYWYQQGPGQDPQFLISFYEKMQSDKGSIPDRFSAQQFSDYHSELNMSSLELGDSALYFCASSGRTGGPGGELFFGEGSRLTVL.

This clone was counted only a few times. Germline is not matched at one junction end, which may reflect a read error. The rearrangement links TRBV12-5 to TRBJ1-2, with 7 bases lining up with TRBD1. The CDR3 is 12 residues long. Germline CDR1 reads LGHNT; CDR2 reads FRNRAP. The CDR3 reads CASGLSTGTVEF. The CDR3 nucleotides read TGTGCTAGTGGTTTGTCGACCGGGACAGTTGAATTC.

CDR3 nucleotides: TGTGCCAGCAGCTCGACTAGCGGGAGGGCGAAGCAGTTCTTC. It encodes CASSSTSGRAKQFF. The chain recombines TRBV7-2 with TRBJ2-1; 14 bases align to TRBD2. J gave up 11 bases and V 4 bases, and 4 bases lay outside the gene matches. The CDR3 sequence is 14 residues long. CDR1 SGHTA and CDR2 FQGNSA come from the germline V gene.

The chain couples TRBV5-4 to TRBJ1-1, with a possible D match to TRBD1 (6 bases). Trimming took off 4 bases at V and 4 bases at J, with 29 bases between the two ends. CDR3 size: 19 residues. CDR1 is SGHNT and CDR2 is YYREEE in the germline V gene (reference sequence). CDR3 protein: CASSQQTASRGALGTEAFF. The CDR3 DNA reads TGTGCCAGCAGCCAGCAAACCGCCTCCAGGGGCGCATTGGGCACTGAAGCTTTCTTT.

This chain links TRBV12-2 with TRBJ2-5; the table's D call TRBD1 went unverified against the DNA. TRBV12-2 is recorded as a pseudogene. This CDR3 is built from 12 residues. In DNA form, the CDR3 reads TGTGCAGGGCAGGGGGACCAAGAGACCCAGTACTTC. It yields the protein CAGQGDQETQYF.

This sequence joins TRBV7-6 and TRBJ1-2; D perhaps matches TRBD1 (5 bases). V was pared by 0 bases and J by 5 bases, with 16 bases between. Germline V gives CDR1 SGHVS, CDR2 FNYEAQ. The CDR3 length is 16 residues. CDR3 in amino acids: CASSLAGQGGGYGYTF. For the CDR3, the DNA is TGTGCCAGCAGCTTAGCGGGTCAGGGAGGAGGATATGGCTACACCTTC. Full variable domain (remainder filled in from reference TRBV7-6 and TRBJ1-2): GAGVSQSPRYKVTKRGQDVALRCDPISGHVSLYWYRQALGQGPEFLTYFNYEAQQDKSGLPNDRFSAERPEGSISTLTIQRTEQRDSAMYRCASSLAGQGGGYGYTFGSGTRLTVV.

The CDR3 region is CASSLALYRLAGFNEQFF. CDR3 bases: TGTGCCAGCAGCTTAGCGCTATACCGACTAGCGGGGTTCAATGAGCAGTTCTTC. This chain links TRBV11-1 with TRBJ2-1; 11 positions agree with TRBD2. Germline V lookup: CDR1 SGHAT, CDR2 FQDESV (reference sequence). CDR3 size: 18 residues. V dropped 0 bases and J dropped 6; count of bases not matched to a gene: 10.

The genes are TRBV28 and TRBJ1-1, with 8 bases matching TRBD1. This CDR3 is 11 amino acids long. In germline, CDR1 is MDHEN, CDR2 SYDVKM. V lost 6 bases and J lost 12; bases outside the gene matches: 6. The CDR3 loop is CASSTTGDPFF. In nucleotides, the CDR3 is TGTGCCAGCAGCACGACAGGGGATCCTTTCTTT.

A word on this clone: The DNA is omitted, as the CDR3 cannot be located on it reliably, and the CDR3 follows TCRdb's listing. The V gene is TRBV30, the J gene TRBJ1-1. The CDR3 spans 14 amino acids, including both terminal residues. Germline CDR1 GTSNPN, CDR2 SVGIG (reference sequence). CDR3: CAWSVFLLSTEAFF.

This clone was seen only a few times. This chain uses TRBV14 with TRBJ2-1; tentatively, D is TRBD2 (5 bases). The CDR3 runs 13 residues. V was trimmed by 4 bases and J by 9 bases, leaving 13 bases between them. CDR1 and CDR2 from the germline V gene are SGHDN and FVKESK. CDR3 sequence (DNA): TGTGCCAGCAGCCGGAACTACGGGGTTGAGCAGTTCTTC. Translated, it gives CASSRNYGVEQFF.

The CDR3 spells CASSYSAGGEQYV. CDR3 sequence (DNA): TGTGCCAGCAGTTACTCGGCCGGGGGCGAGCAGTACGTC. The V call is TRBV6-6, the J call TRBJ2-7, with D perhaps matching TRBD2 (6 bases). V was trimmed by 0 bases and J by 6 bases, leaving 9 bases between them. The germline gives CDR1 MNHNY, CDR2 SVGAGI (reference sequence). The CDR3 runs to 13 residues.

This clone turned up a few times. The V call is TRBV6-6, the J call TRBJ1-5; D gene uncertain. V was pared by 3 bases and J by 0 bases, with 12 bases between. CDR3 length: 16 residues. Germline V gene lookup returns CDR1 MNHNY and CDR2 SVGAGI (reference sequence). CDR3 amino acids: CASSYGHTNSNQPQHF. The CDR3 bases are TGTGCCAGCAGTTATGGGCACACTAATAGCAATCAGCCCCAGCATTTT.

The chain carries TRBV6-6 and TRBJ1-5; 7 nucleotides line up with TRBD1. Germline V gene lookup returns CDR1 MNHNY and CDR2 SVGAGI (reference sequence). This CDR3 comprises 14 residues. With 8 bases clipped from V and 3 bases from J, the junction kept 7 bases outside the gene matches. In DNA, the CDR3 is TGTGCCAGCGAGGTGGGACAGATCAATCAGCCCCAGCATTTT. Translated, it gives CASEVGQINQPQHF.